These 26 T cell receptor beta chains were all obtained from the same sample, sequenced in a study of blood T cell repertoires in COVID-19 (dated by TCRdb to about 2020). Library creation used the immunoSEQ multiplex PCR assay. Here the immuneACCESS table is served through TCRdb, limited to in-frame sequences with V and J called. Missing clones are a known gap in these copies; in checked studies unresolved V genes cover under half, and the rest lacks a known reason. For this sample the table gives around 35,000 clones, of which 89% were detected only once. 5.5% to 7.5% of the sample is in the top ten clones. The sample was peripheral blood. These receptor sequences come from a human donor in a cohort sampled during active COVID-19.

CDR3 loop: CASSVGQGPSYEQYF. CDR3 nucleotides: TGTGCCAGCAGCGTAGGCCAGGGGCCCAGCTACGAGCAGTACTTC. This sequence joins TRBV9 and TRBJ2-7, with a tentative D call TRBD1 (6 bases). Trimming took off 0 bases at V and 3 bases at J, with 13 bases between the two ends. Germline CDR1 is SGDLS and CDR2 is YYNGEE. The CDR3 is made up of 15 amino acids.

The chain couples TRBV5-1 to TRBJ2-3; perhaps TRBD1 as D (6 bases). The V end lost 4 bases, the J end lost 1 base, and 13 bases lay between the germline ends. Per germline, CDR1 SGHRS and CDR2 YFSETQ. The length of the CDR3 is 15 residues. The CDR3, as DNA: TGCGCCAGCAGCCCCAGGGGATTGGGCACAGATACGCAGTATTTT. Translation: CASSPRGLGTDTQYF. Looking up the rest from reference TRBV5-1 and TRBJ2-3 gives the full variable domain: KAGVTQTPRYLIKTRGQQVTLSCSPISGHRSVSWYQQTPGQGLQFLFEYFSETQRNKGNFPGRFSGRQFSNSRSEMNVSTLELGDSALYLCASSPRGLGTDTQYFGPGTRLTVL.

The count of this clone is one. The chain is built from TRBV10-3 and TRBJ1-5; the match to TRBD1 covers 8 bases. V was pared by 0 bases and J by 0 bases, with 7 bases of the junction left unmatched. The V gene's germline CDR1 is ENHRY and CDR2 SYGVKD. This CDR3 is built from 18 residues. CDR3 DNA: TGTGCCATCAGTGAGTCTGGGCAGGGGGCCTATAGCAATCAGCCCCAGCATTTT. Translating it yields CAISESGQGAYSNQPQHF.

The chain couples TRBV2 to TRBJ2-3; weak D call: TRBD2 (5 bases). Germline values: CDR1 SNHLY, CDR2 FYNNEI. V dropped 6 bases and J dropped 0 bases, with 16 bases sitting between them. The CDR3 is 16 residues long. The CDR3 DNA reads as TGTGCCAGCAGCGCCCACGGCGGGCCTAGCACAGATACGCAGTATTTT. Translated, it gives CASSAHGGPSTDTQYF. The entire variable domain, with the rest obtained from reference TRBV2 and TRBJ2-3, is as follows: EPEVTQTPSHQVTQMGQEVILRCVPISNHLYFYWYRQILGQKVEFLVSFYNNEISEKSEIFDDQFSVERPDGSNFTLKIRSTKLEDSAMYFCASSAHGGPSTDTQYFGPGTRLTVL.

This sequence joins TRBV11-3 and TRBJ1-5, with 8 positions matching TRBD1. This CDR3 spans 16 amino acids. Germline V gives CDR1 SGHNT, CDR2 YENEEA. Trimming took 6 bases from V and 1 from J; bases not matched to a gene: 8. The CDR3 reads CASSSQGDRSNQPQHF. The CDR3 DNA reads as TGTGCCAGCAGTTCACAGGGGGACAGAAGCAATCAGCCCCAGCATTTT.

The CDR3 is CASSQNSGGDQETQYF. The CDR3 DNA sequence: TGTGCCAGCAGCCAGAATAGCGGGGGGGACCAAGAGACCCAGTACTTC. V gene TRBV7-7 combines with J gene TRBJ2-5; TRBD2 aligns across 11 bases. The V gene's germline CDR1 is SSHAT and CDR2 FNYEAQ (reference sequence). Trimming at V came to 5 bases and at J to 0 bases, leaving 5 bases not matched to a gene. The CDR3 consists of 16 residues. The entire variable domain, with the rest obtained from reference TRBV7-7 and TRBJ2-5, is as follows: GAGVSQSPRYKVTKRGQDVTLRCDPISSHATLYWYQQALGQGPEFLTYFNYEAQPDKSGLPSDRFSAERPEGSISTLTIQRTEQRDSAMYRCASSQNSGGDQETQYFGPGTRLLVL.

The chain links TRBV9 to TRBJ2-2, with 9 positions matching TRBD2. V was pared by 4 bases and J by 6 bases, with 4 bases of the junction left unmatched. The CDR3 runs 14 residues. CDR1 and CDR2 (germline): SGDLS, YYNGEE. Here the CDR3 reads CASSKTSGPGELFF. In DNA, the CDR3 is TGTGCCAGCAGCAAGACTAGCGGCCCCGGGGAGCTGTTTTTT.

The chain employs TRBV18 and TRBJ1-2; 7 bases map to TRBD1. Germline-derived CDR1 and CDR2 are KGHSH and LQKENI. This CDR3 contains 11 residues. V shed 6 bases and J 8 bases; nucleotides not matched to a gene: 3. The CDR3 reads CASSAGGGYTF. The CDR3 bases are TGTGCCAGCTCGGCAGGGGGAGGCTACACCTTC.

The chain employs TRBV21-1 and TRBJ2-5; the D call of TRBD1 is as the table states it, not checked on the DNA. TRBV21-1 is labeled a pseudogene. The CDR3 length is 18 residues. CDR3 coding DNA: TGTGCCAGCAGCAAAGGCCACAGGGGACGGTACGCCTCGCGGACCCAGTACTTC. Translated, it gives CASSKGHRGRYASRTQYF.

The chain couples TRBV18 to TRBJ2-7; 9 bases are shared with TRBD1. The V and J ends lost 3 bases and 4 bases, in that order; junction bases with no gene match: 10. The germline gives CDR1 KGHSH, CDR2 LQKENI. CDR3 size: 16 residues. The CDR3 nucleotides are TGTGCCAGCTCACCGGGACAGGGTTTGGCGCTATACGAGCAGTACTTC. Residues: CASSPGQGLALYEQYF. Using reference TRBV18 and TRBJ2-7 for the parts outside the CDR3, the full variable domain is NAGVMQNPRHLVRRRGQEARLRCSPMKGHSHVYWYRQLPEEGLKFMVYLQKENIIDESGMPKERFSAEFPKEGPSILRIQQVVRGDSAAYFCASSPGQGLALYEQYFGPGTRLTVT.

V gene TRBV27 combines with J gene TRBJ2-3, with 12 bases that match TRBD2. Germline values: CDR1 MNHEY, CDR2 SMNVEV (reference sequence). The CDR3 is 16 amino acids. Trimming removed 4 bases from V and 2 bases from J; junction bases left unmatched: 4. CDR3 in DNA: TGTGCCAGCAGTTCCGGACTAGCGGGAAACACAGATACGCAGTATTTT. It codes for CASSSGLAGNTDTQYF.

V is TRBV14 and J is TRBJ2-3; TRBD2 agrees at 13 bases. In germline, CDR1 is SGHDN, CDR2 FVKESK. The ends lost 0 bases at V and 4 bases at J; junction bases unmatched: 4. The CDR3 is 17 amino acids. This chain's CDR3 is CASSQDRGLAGADTQYF. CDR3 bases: TGTGCCAGCAGCCAAGATCGCGGACTAGCGGGGGCAGATACGCAGTATTTT.

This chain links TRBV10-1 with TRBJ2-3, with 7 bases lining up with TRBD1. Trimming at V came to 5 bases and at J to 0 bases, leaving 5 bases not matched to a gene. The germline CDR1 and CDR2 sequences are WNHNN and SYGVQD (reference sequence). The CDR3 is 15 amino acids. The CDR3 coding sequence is TGCGCCAGCAGTCGGGACAGTCCTAGCACAGATACGCAGTATTTT. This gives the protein CASSRDSPSTDTQYF.

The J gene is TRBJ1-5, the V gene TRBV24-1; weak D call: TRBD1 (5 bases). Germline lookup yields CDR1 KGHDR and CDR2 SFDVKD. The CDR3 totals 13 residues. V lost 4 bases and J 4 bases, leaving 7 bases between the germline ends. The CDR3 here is CATSDSGNQPQHF. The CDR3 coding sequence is TGTGCCACCAGTGACTCAGGGAATCAGCCCCAGCATTTT.

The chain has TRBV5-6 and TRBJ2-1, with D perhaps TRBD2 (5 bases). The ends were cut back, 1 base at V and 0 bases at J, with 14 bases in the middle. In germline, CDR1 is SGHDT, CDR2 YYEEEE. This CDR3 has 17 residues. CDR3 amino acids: CASSLMGGPSSYNEQFF. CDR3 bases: TGTGCCAGCAGCTTGATGGGCGGGCCCAGCTCCTACAATGAGCAGTTCTTC. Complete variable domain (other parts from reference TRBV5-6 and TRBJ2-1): DAGVTQSPTHLIKTRGQQVTLRCSPKSGHDTVSWYQQALGQGPQFIFQYYEEEERQRGNFPDRFSGHQFPNYSSELNVNALLLGDSALYLCASSLMGGPSSYNEQFFGPGTRLTVL.

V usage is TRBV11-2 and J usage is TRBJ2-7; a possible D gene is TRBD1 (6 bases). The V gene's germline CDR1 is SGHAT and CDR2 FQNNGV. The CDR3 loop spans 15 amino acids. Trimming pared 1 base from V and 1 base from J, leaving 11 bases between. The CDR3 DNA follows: TGTGCCAGCAGCTTAGGGGGGCGAGGGTCCTACGAGCAGTACTTC. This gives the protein CASSLGGRGSYEQYF.

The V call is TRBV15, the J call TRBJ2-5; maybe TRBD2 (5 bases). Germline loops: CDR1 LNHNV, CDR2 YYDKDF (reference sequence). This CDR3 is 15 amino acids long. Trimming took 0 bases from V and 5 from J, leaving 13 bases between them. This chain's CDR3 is CATSRDPSRGETQYF. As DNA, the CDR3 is TGTGCCACCAGCAGAGACCCGTCCCGAGGGGAGACCCAGTACTTC.

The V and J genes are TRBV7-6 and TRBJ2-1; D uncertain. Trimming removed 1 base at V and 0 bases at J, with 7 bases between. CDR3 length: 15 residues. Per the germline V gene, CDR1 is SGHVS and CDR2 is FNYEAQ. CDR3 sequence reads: CASSLDSSSYNEQFF. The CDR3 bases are TGTGCCAGCAGCTTAGACAGTAGCTCCTACAATGAGCAGTTCTTC.

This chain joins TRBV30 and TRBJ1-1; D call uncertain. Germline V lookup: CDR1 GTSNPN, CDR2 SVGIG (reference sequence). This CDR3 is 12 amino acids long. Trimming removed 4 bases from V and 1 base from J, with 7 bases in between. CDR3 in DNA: TGTGCCTGGACAGAGCGGAACACTGAAGCTTTCTTT. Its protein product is CAWTERNTEAFF.

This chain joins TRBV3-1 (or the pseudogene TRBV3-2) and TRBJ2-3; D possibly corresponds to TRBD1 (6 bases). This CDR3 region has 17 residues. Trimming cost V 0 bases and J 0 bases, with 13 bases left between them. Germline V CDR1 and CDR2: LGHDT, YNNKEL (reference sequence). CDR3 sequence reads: CASSQDLRTASTDTQYF. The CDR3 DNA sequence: TGTGCCAGCAGCCAAGATCTCCGGACAGCTAGCACAGATACGCAGTATTTT.

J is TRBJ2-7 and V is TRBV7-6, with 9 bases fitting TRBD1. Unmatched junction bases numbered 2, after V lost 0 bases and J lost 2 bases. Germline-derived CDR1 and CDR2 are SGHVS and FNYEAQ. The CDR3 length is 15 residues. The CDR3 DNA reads TGTGCCAGCAGCTTAGCGGGGACAGGGCCCTACGAGCAGTACTTC. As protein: CASSLAGTGPYEQYF. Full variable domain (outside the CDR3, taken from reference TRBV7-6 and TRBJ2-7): GAGVSQSPRYKVTKRGQDVALRCDPISGHVSLYWYRQALGQGPEFLTYFNYEAQQDKSGLPNDRFSAERPEGSISTLTIQRTEQRDSAMYRCASSLAGTGPYEQYFGPGTRLTVT.

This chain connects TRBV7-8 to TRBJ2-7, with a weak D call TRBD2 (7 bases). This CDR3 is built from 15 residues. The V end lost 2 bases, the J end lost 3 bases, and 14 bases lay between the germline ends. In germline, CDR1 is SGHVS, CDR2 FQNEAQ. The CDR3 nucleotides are TGTGCCAGCAGCTTATCGGCGGGGGCCCTCTACGAGCAGTACTTC. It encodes CASSLSAGALYEQYF.

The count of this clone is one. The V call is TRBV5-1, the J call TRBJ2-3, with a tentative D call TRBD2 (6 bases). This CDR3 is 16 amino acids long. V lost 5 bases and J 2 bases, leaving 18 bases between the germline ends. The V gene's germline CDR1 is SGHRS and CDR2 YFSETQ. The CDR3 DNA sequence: TGCGCCAGCAGGAGTCAAGGCGGGGCACTCACAGATACGCAGTATTTT. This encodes CASRSQGGALTDTQYF.

The CDR3 sequence is CASSPGQGSTGELFF. CDR3 in DNA: TGTGCCAGCAGCCCGGGACAGGGAAGCACCGGGGAGCTGTTTTTT. This chain connects TRBV11-1 to TRBJ2-2, with 9 positions matching TRBD1. Trimming at V came to 5 bases and at J to 4 bases, leaving 5 bases not matched to a gene. The germline V gene encodes CDR1 SGHAT and CDR2 FQDESV (reference sequence). The CDR3 has 15 residues. Full variable domain (outside the CDR3, taken from reference TRBV11-1 and TRBJ2-2): EAEVAQSPRYKITEKSQAVAFWCDPISGHATLYWYRQILGQGPELLVQFQDESVVDDSQLPKDRFSAERLKGVDSTLKIQPAELGDSAMYLCASSPGQGSTGELFFGEGSRLTVL.

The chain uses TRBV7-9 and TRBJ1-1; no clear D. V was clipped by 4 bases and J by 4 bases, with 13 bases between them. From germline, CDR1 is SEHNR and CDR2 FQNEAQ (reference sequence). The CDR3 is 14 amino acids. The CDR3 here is CASSSRGGGTEAFF. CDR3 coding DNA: TGTGCCAGCAGCTCTCGAGGTGGTGGCACTGAAGCTTTCTTT.

The CDR3, as DNA: TGCGCCAGCAGCCCCGGGACTAGCGGGATTAATGAGCAGTTCTTC. As protein: CASSPGTSGINEQFF. This sequence joins TRBV5-1 and TRBJ2-1; TRBD2 matches 13 bases. Trimming took 4 bases from V and 7 from J; bases not matched to a gene: 5. This CDR3 is 15 amino acids long. Germline CDR1 and CDR2: SGHRS and YFSETQ.